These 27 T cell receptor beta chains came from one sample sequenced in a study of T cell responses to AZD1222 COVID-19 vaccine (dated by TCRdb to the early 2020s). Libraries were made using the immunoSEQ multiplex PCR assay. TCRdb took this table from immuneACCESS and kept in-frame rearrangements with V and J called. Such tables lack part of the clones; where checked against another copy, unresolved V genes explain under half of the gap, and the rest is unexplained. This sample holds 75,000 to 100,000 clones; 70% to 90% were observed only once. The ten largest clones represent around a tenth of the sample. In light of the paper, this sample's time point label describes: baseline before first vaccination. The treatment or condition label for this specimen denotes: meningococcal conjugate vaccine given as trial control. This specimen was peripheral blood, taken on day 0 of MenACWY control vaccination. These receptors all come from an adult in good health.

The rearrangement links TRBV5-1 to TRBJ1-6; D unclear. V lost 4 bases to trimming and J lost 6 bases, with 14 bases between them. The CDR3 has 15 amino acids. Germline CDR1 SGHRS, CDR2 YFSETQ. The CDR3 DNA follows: TGCGCCAGCAGCAGCGGAGGTGGAGGTAATTCACCCCTCCACTTT. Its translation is CASSSGGGGNSPLHF.

The CDR3 here is CASSTLGTGGIEFF. DNA of the CDR3: TGTGCCAGCAGCACCTTAGGGACAGGGGGTATTGAGTTCTTC. The chain employs TRBV14 and TRBJ2-1; 11 bases are a match to TRBD1. The CDR3 totals 14 residues. Germline CDR1 is SGHDN and CDR2 is FVKESK. V gave up 5 bases and J gave up 14 bases; unmatched junction bases: 11.

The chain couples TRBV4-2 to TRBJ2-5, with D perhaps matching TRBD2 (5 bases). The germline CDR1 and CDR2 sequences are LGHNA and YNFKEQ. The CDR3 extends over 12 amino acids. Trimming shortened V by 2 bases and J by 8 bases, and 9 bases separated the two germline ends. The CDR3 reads CASSQLLGTQYF. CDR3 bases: TGTGCCAGCAGCCAACTACTAGGCACCCAGTACTTC.

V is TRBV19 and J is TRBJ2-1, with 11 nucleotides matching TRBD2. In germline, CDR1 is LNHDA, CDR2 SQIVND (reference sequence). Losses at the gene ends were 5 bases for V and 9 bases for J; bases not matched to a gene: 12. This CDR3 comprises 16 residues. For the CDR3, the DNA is TGTGCCAGTAGTCTTCACACTAGCGGGGGCGGGGGTGAGCAGTTCTTC. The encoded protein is CASSLHTSGGGGEQFF.

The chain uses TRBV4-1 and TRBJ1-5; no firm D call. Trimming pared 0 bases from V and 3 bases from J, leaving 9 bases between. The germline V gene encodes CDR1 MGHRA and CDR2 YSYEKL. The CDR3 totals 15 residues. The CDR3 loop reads CASSQDVSNNQPQHF. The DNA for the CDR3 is TGCGCCAGCAGCCAAGATGTCAGCAACAATCAGCCCCAGCATTTT.

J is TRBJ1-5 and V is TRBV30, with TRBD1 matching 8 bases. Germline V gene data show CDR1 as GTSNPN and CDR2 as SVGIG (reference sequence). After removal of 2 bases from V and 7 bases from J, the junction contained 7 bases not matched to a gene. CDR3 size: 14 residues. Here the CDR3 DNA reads TGTGCCTGGAGTTCGATGACAGGGGAACAGCCCCAGCATTTT. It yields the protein CAWSSMTGEQPQHF.

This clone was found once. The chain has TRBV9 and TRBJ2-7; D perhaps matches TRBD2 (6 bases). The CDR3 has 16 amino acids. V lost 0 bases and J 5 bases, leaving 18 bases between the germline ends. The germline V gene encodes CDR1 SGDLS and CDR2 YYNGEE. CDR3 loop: CASSVGDSGKRDEQYF. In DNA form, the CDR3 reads TGTGCCAGCAGCGTAGGGGACTCCGGAAAGAGGGACGAGCAGTACTTC.

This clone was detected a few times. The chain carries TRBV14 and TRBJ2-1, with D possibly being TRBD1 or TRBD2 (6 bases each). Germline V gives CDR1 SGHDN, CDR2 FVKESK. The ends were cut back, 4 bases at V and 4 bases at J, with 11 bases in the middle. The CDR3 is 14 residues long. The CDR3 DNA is TGTGCCAGCAGCCTAGGGGGGCCTTACAATGAGCAGTTCTTC. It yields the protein CASSLGGPYNEQFF.

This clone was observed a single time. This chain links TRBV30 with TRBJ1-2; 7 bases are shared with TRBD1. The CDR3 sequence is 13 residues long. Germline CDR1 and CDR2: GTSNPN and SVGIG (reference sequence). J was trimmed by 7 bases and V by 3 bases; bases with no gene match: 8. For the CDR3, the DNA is TGTGCCTGGAGGAGTGCAGGGGGGGCTGGCTACACCTTC. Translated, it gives CAWRSAGGAGYTF. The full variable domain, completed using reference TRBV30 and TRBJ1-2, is SQTIHQWPATLVQPVGSPLSLECTVEGTSNPNLYWYRQAAGRGLQLLFYSVGIGQISSEVPQNLSASRPQDRQFILSSKKLLLSDSGFYLCAWRSAGGAGYTFGSGTRLTVV.

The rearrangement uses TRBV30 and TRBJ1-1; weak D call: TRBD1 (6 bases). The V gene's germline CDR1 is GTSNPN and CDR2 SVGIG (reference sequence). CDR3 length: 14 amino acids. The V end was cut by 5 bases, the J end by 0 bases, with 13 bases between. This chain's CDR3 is CAWQPGVLNTEAFF. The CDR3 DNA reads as TGTGCCTGGCAACCAGGGGTGTTGAACACTGAAGCTTTCTTT.

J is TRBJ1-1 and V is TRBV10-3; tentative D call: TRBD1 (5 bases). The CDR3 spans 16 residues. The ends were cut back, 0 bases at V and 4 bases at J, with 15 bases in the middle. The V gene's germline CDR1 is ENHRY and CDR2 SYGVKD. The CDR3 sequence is CAISESGLRGVTEAFF. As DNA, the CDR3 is TGTGCCATCAGTGAGTCGGGTCTACGGGGGGTCACTGAAGCTTTCTTT.

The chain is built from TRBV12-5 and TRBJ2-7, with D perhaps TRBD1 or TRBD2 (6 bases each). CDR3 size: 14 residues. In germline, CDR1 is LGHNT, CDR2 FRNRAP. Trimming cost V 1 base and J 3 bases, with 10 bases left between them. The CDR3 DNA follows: TGTGCTAGTGGTTTGGAAGGGGGGTTCTACGAGCAGTACTTC. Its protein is CASGLEGGFYEQYF.

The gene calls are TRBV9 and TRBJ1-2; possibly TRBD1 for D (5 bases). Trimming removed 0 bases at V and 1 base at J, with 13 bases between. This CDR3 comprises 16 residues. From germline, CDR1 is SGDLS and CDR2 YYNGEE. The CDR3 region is CASSVGSDSFNYGYTF. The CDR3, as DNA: TGTGCCAGCAGCGTAGGCTCCGACAGTTTTAACTATGGCTACACCTTC.

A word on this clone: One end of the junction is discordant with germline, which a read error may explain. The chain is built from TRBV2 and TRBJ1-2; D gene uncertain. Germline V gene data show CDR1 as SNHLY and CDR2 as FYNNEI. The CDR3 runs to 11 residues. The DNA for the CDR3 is TGTGCCAGCAGTGAAGGTCACACACAAAGCTTC. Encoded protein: CASSEGHTQSF.

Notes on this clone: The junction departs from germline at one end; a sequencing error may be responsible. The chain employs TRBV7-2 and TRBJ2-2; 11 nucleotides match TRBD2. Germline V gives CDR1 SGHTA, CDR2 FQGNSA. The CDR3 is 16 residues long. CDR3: CASSLAGGKNTGELFF. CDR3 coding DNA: TGTGCCAGCAGCCTAGCGGGGGGAAAGAACACCGGGGAGCTGTTTTTT.

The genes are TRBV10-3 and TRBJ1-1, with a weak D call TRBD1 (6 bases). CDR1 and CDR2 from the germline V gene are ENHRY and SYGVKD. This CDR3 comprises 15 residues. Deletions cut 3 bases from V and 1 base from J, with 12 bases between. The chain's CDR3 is CAISETMTGNTEAFF. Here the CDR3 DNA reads TGTGCCATCAGTGAAACAATGACAGGGAACACTGAAGCTTTCTTT.

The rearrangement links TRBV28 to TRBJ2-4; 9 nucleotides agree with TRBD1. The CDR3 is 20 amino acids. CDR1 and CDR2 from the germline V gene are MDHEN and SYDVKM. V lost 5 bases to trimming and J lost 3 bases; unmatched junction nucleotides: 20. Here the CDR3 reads CASSQIGETRTGAGKNIQYF. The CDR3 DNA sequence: TGTGCCAGCAGTCAAATAGGGGAGACGAGGACAGGGGCCGGCAAAAACATTCAGTACTTC.

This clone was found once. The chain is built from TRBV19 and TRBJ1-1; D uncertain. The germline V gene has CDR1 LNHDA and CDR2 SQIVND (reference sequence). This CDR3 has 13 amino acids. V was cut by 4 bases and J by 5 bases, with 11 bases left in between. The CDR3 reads CASSRSEVTEAFF. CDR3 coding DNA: TGTGCCAGTAGTAGATCGGAGGTAACTGAAGCTTTCTTT.

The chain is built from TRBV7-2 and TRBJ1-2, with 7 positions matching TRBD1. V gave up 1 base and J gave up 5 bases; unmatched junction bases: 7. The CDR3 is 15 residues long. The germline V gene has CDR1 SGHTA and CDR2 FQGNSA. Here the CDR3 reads CASSLGRGLGYGYTF. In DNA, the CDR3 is TGTGCCAGCAGCTTAGGCAGGGGGTTAGGATATGGCTACACCTTC.

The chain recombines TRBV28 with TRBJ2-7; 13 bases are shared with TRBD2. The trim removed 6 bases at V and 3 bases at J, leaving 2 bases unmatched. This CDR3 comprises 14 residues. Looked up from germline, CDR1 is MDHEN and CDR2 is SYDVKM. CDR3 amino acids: CASSGTSGVYEQYF. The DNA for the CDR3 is TGTGCCAGCAGCGGGACTAGCGGGGTCTACGAGCAGTACTTC.

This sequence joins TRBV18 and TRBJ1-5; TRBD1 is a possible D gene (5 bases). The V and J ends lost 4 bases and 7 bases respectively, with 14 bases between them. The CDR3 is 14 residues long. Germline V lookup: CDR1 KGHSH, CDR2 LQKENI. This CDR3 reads CASSLQGVWQPQHF. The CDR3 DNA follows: TGTGCCAGCTCACTTCAAGGGGTTTGGCAGCCCCAGCATTTT.

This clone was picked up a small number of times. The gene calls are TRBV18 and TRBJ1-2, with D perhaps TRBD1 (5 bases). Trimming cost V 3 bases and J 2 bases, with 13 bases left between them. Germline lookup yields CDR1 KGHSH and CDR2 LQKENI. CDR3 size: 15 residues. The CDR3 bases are TGTGCCAGCTCACCGGGGCCTCGGGAGAACTATGGCTACACCTTC. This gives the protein CASSPGPRENYGYTF.

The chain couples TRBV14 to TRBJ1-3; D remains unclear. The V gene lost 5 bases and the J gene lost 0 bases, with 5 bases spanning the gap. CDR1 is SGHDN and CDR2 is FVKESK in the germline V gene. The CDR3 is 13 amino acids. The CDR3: CASSKSSGNTIYF. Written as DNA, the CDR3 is TGTGCCAGCAGCAAGAGCTCTGGAAACACCATATATTTT.

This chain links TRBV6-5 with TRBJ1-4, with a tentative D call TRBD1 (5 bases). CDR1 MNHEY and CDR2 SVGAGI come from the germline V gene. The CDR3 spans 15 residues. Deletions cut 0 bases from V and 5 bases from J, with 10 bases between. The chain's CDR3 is CASSYSNSGNEKLFF. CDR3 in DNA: TGTGCCAGCAGTTACTCGAATTCAGGGAATGAAAAACTGTTTTTT.

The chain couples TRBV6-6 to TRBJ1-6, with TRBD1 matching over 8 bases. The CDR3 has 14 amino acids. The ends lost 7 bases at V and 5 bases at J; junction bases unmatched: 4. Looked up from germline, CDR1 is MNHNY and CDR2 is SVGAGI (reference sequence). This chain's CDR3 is CASNPTGDNSPLHF. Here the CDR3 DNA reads TGTGCCAGCAACCCGACAGGGGATAATTCACCCCTCCACTTT.

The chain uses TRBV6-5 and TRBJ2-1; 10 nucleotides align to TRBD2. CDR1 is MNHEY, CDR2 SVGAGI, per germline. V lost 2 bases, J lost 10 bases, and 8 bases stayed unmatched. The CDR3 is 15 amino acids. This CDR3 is CASSYRASGGWEQFF. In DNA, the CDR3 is TGTGCCAGCAGTTACAGGGCTAGCGGGGGATGGGAGCAGTTCTTC.

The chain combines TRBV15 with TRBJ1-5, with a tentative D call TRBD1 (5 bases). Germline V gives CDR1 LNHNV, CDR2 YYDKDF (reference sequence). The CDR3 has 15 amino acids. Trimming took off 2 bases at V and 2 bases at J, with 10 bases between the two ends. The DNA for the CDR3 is TGTGCCACCAGCAGAACCAGGGAGGGCAATCAGCCCCAGCATTTT. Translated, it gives CATSRTREGNQPQHF. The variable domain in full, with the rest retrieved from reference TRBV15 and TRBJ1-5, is DAMVIQNPRYQVTQFGKPVTLSCSQTLNHNVMYWYQQKSSQAPKLLFHYYDKDFNNEADTPDNFQSRRPNTSFCFLDIRSPGLGDTAMYLCATSRTREGNQPQHFGDGTRLSIL.